These T cell receptor beta chains were read from a single sample in a study of vaccination effects on CD4 cells after COVID-19. Profiled with immunoSEQ multiplex PCR; TCRdb holds only in-frame clones, not every one. The sample contains more than 9,000 clones, roughly 71% of which appear only once. No antigen is known for these receptors. The source material was CD4+ T cells from PBMCs cultured with SARS-CoV-2 spike peptides, sampled after COVID-19 vaccination. These receptors were taken from a human donor who received a COVID-19 vaccine. The CDR3 runs from the conserved cysteine through the conserved F or W. Each record gives: J gene, D gene, clone size, V gene, CDR3 protein, CDR3 DNA. The D gene is left open where the match is weak. For some rows the clone size is stated as once, few or many, or as a class when expanded; others skip it.

TRBJ2-7 | . | few | TRBV3-1/TRBV3-2 | CASSQEDKAVNEQYF | TGTGCCAGCAGCCAAGAAGATAAGGCAGTCAACGAGCAGTACTTC
TRBJ1-1 | . | . | TRBV20-1 | CSASRTTEAFF | TGCAGTGCTTCAAGGACCACTGAAGCTTTCTTT
TRBJ1-5 | . | . | TRBV2 | CASSDRAVQPQHF | TGTGCCAGCAGTGACAGGGCTGTGCAGCCCCAGCATTTT
TRBJ2-5 | . | few | TRBV4-1 | CASSQPREGAKSQYF | TGCGCCAGCAGCCAACCCCGGGAAGGCGCTAAGTCCCAGTACTTC
TRBJ2-6 | TRBD1 | . | TRBV11-3 | CASSSTGTGGAGANVLTF | TGTGCCAGCAGCTCAACCGGGACAGGGGGCGCCGGGGCCAACGTCCTGACTTTC
TRBJ1-3 | . | medium-sized | TRBV2 | CASSLDSSANTIYF | TGTGCCAGCAGTCTAGACAGTTCGGCGAACACCATATATTTT
TRBJ2-1 | . | . | TRBV28 | CASSLTGEEFF | TGTGCCAGCAGTTTAACGGGGGAAGAGTTCTTC
TRBJ2-5 | . | . | TRBV23-1 | CASWGGQETQYF | TGCGCCAGCTGGGGAGGCCAAGAGACCCAGTACTTC
TRBJ2-2 | . | large | TRBV5-1 | CASSLYWASTGNTGELFF | TGCGCCAGCAGCTTGTACTGGGCATCGACAGGGAACACCGGGGAGCTGTTTTTT
TRBJ2-7 | . | . | TRBV4-2 | CASSQSSGASYEQYF | TGTGCCAGCAGCCAGTCCTCCGGGGCCTCCTACGAGCAGTACTTC
TRBJ2-1 | . | . | TRBV5-1 | CASSLEWRIRDEQFF | TGCGCCAGCAGCTTGGAATGGCGTATTAGAGATGAGCAGTTCTTC
TRBJ1-2 | . | . | TRBV7-8 | CASSPSGRVNYGYTF | TGTGCCAGCAGCCCTTCGGGCAGAGTCAACTATGGCTACACCTTC
TRBJ1-1 | TRBD1 | . | TRBV5-1 | CASSGTVTKNTEAFF | TGCGCCAGCAGCGGGACAGTCACTAAGAACACTGAAGCTTTCTTT
TRBJ2-4 | . | . | TRBV29-1 | CSVHGGAGIQYF | TGCAGCGTTCATGGGGGCGCAGGGATTCAGTACTTC
TRBJ2-1 | TRBD2 | . | TRBV3-1/TRBV3-2 | CASSLSSGGANEQFF | TGTGCCAGCAGCCTCAGTAGCGGGGGGGCAAACGAGCAGTTCTTC
TRBJ2-7 | . | once | TRBV10-3 | CAISEGGFGEQYF | TGTGCCATCAGTGAGGGAGGGTTTGGCGAGCAGTACTTC
TRBJ2-1 | . | . | TRBV5-1 | CASSLVSGPSYNEQFF | TGCGCCAGCAGCTTGGTTAGCGGACCCTCCTACAATGAGCAGTTCTTC
TRBJ2-7 | . | once | TRBV6-2/TRBV6-3 | CASSTPIKGAGEQYF | TGTGCCAGCAGCACCCCGATTAAGGGGGCGGGGGAGCAGTACTTC
TRBJ1-1 | TRBD1 | . | TRBV6-4 | CASSDSDRATEAFF | TGTGCCAGCAGTGACTCGGACAGGGCCACTGAAGCTTTCTTT
TRBJ2-1 | . | . | TRBV6-6 | CASTPRQSSYNEQFF | TGTGCCAGCACCCCAAGACAGAGCTCCTACAATGAGCAGTTCTTC
TRBJ1-2 | TRBD1 | . | TRBV10-3 | CAMAGQSNGYTF | TGTGCCATGGCGGGACAGAGTAACGGCTACACCTTC
TRBJ2-1 | TRBD2 | . | TRBV28 | CASSPRLLWTSGYNEQFF | TGTGCCAGCAGCCCTCGTCTGCTGTGGACTAGCGGCTACAATGAGCAGTTCTTC
TRBJ2-2 | . | . | TRBV5-1 | CASSADSITGELFF | TGCGCCAGCAGCGCGGACTCAATCACCGGGGAGCTGTTTTTT
TRBJ1-2 | TRBD1 | . | TRBV6-5 | CASRTGVYGYTF | TGTGCCAGCAGAACAGGGGTCTATGGCTACACCTTC
TRBJ2-1 | . | . | TRBV7-9 | CASSLGSSSSYNEQFF | TGTGCCAGCAGCTTAGGATCCTCAAGCTCCTACAATGAGCAGTTCTTC
TRBJ2-3 | . | . | TRBV5-1 | CASSLGGEEGTDTQYF | TGCGCCAGCAGCTTGGGAGGGGAAGAGGGCACAGATACGCAGTATTTT
TRBJ2-3 | . | . | TRBV10-3 | CAIMGGQTGDTQYF | TGTGCCATCATGGGCGGGCAAACAGGGGATACGCAGTATTTT
TRBJ1-2 | . | . | TRBV12-3/TRBV12-4 | CASSLAGPYGYTF | TGTGCCAGCAGTTTAGCAGGCCCCTATGGCTACACCTTC
TRBJ1-2 | . | once | TRBV7-8 | CASSLDRADYGYTF | TGTGCCAGCAGCCTGGACAGAGCTGACTATGGCTACACCTTC
TRBJ1-3 | . | few | TRBV18 | CASSREPGNTIYF | TGTGCCAGCTCACGAGAACCAGGAAACACCATATATTTT
TRBJ1-3 | TRBD1 | . | TRBV6-5 | CASSWDSSGNTIYF | TGTGCCAGCAGTTGGGACAGCTCTGGAAACACCATATATTTT
TRBJ2-7 | TRBD1 | . | TRBV6-5 | CASRSGDSYEQYF | TGTGCCAGCAGGTCTGGGGACAGCTACGAGCAGTACTTC
TRBJ2-1 | . | . | TRBV5-1 | CASSITGSSYNEQFF | TGCGCCAGCAGCATAACAGGGAGCTCCTACAATGAGCAGTTCTTC
TRBJ2-3 | . | . | TRBV25-1 | CASSDAGPGPDLDTQYF | TGTGCCAGCAGTGACGCCGGCCCCGGACCCGATTTAGATACGCAGTATTTT
TRBJ1-1 | TRBD1 | . | TRBV6-5 | CASIRDRGGTEAFF | TGTGCCAGCATCAGGGACAGGGGGGGCACTGAAGCTTTCTTT
TRBJ1-1 | . | . | TRBV3-1/TRBV3-2 | CASSQGGPNTEAFF | TGTGCCAGCAGCCAGGGGGGGCCTAACACTGAAGCTTTCTTT
TRBJ1-2 | . | . | TRBV2 | CASSEMGLYGYTF | TGTGCCAGCAGTGAAATGGGCCTCTATGGCTACACCTTC
TRBJ1-1 | . | . | TRBV15 | CATSRGQDNTEAFF | TGTGCCACCAGCAGAGGACAAGACAACACTGAAGCTTTCTTT
TRBJ2-7 | . | . | TRBV6-5 | CASRLDQSSYEQYF | TGTGCCAGCAGATTGGATCAAAGCTCCTACGAGCAGTACTTC
TRBJ2-1 | TRBD2 | . | TRBV27 | CASSYAGGWGNNEQFF | TGTGCCAGCAGTTATGCGGGGGGGTGGGGGAACAATGAGCAGTTCTTC
TRBJ1-5 | TRBD1 | once | TRBV2 | CASSAQGAIQPQHF | TGTGCCAGCAGTGCTCAGGGGGCCATTCAGCCCCAGCATTTT
TRBJ1-4 | . | . | TRBV4-2 | CATHPGGLIATNEKLFF | TGTGCCACCCACCCGGGGGGCCTCATTGCAACTAATGAAAAACTGTTTTTT
TRBJ2-2 | TRBD2 | . | TRBV4-1 | CASSHAQGTFGTRPGELFF | TGCGCCAGCAGCCACGCCCAAGGGACGTTCGGGACTAGACCCGGGGAGCTGTTTTTT
TRBJ2-7 | . | . | TRBV6-1 | CASSESPGYEQYF | TGTGCCAGCAGTGAATCTCCCGGGTACGAGCAGTACTTC
TRBJ2-5 | TRBD1 | . | TRBV11-2 | CASAPGQGAMETQYF | TGTGCCAGCGCCCCGGGACAGGGGGCTATGGAGACCCAGTACTTC
TRBJ1-2 | . | . | TRBV7-9 | CASSLEAGEGGYTF | TGTGCCAGCAGCTTAGAGGCAGGAGAGGGTGGCTACACCTTC
TRBJ1-2 | . | . | TRBV27 | CASSLSILTGGSYTF | TGTGCCAGCAGTTTATCGATTTTAACAGGCGGGAGCTACACCTTC
TRBJ1-2 | . | . | TRBV30 | CAWRGQPYGYTF | TGTGCCTGGAGAGGCCAGCCCTATGGCTACACCTTC
TRBJ2-2 | . | few | TRBV5-6 | CASSPWAGELFF | TGTGCCAGCAGCCCGTGGGCCGGGGAGCTGTTTTTT
TRBJ2-1 | TRBD2 | few | TRBV2 | CASSELAGGYNEQFF | TGTGCCAGCAGTGAACTAGCGGGAGGTTACAATGAGCAGTTCTTC
TRBJ2-1 | . | . | TRBV5-6 | CASRASLSSYNEQFF | TGTGCCAGCAGAGCTAGCTTAAGCTCCTACAATGAGCAGTTCTTC